A selection of T cell receptor beta chains follows, all from one sample in a study of cytomegalovirus exposure and HLA in healthy donors. Produced via immunoSEQ multiplex PCR; TCRdb's table is partial and in-frame only. The table records about 200,000 clones, roughly 85% of them present only once. Sequencing input: PBMCs. All receptors come from a woman younger than 35 in good health and CMV-seronegative. The CDR3 runs from the conserved cysteine through the conserved F or W.

TRBV14	TRBJ1-1	CASSLGTGTMNTEAFF
TRBV2	TRBJ1-3	CASSGERAVAGNTIYF
TRBV18	TRBJ2-3	CATSPRTLGTDTQYF
TRBV6-1	TRBJ2-1	CASSPRGWDEQFF
TRBV12-5	TRBJ2-3	CASGFWDSTDTQYF
TRBV5-1	TRBJ1-2	CASSAGRGGYGYTF
TRBV4-2	TRBJ2-1	CASSQDRGAEQFF
TRBV7-2	TRBJ1-2	CASSLEAGRGYTF
TRBV6-5	TRBJ1-5	CASSETGGQPQHF
TRBV12-5	TRBJ2-1	CASGLGTRLDNEQFF
TRBV7-2	TRBJ1-2	CASSLVGEGGYGYTF
TRBV29-1	TRBJ1-1	CSVEKRYSNTEAFF
TRBV28	TRBJ2-7	CASSSLPARPSAEQYF
TRBV27	TRBJ1-1	CASSFYGQGTEAFF
TRBV2	TRBJ1-1	CASSDSVGSTEAFF
TRBV28	TRBJ2-3	CASSPPAGVLDTQYF
TRBV6-1	TRBJ1-3	CASSVGVSSGNTIYF
TRBV4-2	TRBJ2-7	CASSPGTGNYEQYF
TRBV10-1	TRBJ2-5	CASSSANGQETQYF
TRBV5-6	TRBJ1-1	CASSSEVRVNTEAFF
TRBV29-1	TRBJ1-1	CSVWDTEAFF
TRBV9	TRBJ2-1	CASSQRRLADEQFF
TRBV4-2	TRBJ1-1	CASSPRGGRYYVEAFF
TRBV27	TRBJ1-1	CASRPGTQRWAFF
TRBV5-1	TRBJ2-5	CASSFRGQSQETQYF
TRBV18	TRBJ2-7	CASSQGQVQVLEQYF
TRBV5-6	TRBJ2-7	CASSSTRLAGTYEQYF
TRBV5-5	TRBJ1-2	CASSPMGGQGYGYTF
TRBV9	TRBJ1-6	CASSVTASNSPLHF
TRBV7-7	TRBJ2-1	CASSFQAGGGDEQFF
TRBV18	TRBJ1-5	CASSPPGSNQPQHF
TRBV18	TRBJ2-7	CASSPPSHQTSYEQYF
TRBV6-6	TRBJ2-2	CASSYVDRDDTGELFF